This T cell receptor (beta chain) was observed in a study of T cells in Graves' hyperthyroidism and ophthalmopathy. With respect to this clonotype: Its antigen is not known.

The study excluded patients with uncontrolled infection, other autoimmune disease, pregnancy or lactation. Clinical symptoms, serum thyroxine and TRAb, thyroid ultrasound and orbital computed tomography together formed the diagnostic basis. Overall study findings and caveats: Ophthalmopathy and stable hyperthyroidism were told apart by a 13 V-J model.

Germline V lookup: CDR1 SGHTA, CDR2 FQGNSA. V shed 10 bases and J 5 bases; nucleotides not matched to a gene: 7. The CDR3 sequence is 14 residues long. Amplified TCR beta CDR3 regions derived from RNA transcripts. First-round RT-PCR with HTBI primers amplified the TCR CDR3 region. Via MiXCR, TCRdb re-called the multiplex PCR reads, giving one row per CDR3 protein. The sample has about 840,000 distinct CDR3 sequences, over 35% seen once. Sequenced sample: blood. The rearrangement joins TRBV7-2 to TRBJ2-3, with 12 positions matching TRBD2. This sequence was found in a man between 18 and 29 years old with Graves' hyperthyroidism. The CDR3 nucleotides are TGTGCCACCTCACTAGCGGGAGGTTTAGATACGCAGTATTTT. Translated, it gives CATSLAGGLDTQYF.